This TCR beta chain was documented in a study of blood T cell repertoires in COVID-19. For the study at large: Collection of acute and convalescent COVID-19 samples took place in the United States, Italy and Spain. T cells, B-cell-depleted T cells, or PBMCs provided the cDNA or gDNA that served as material.

Under the authors' procedure: Amplified reference gene primers provided the basis for estimating nucleated cell counts. Libraries were prepared by immunoSEQ multiplex PCR; TCRdb keeps only in-frame clonotypes and omits some of them. V, J and clone size were drawn from that table, and D and trimming were deduced from the DNA. The sample holds approximately 76,000 clones; roughly 85% are singletons and the top ten take around 40%. Per germline, CDR1 SGHTA and CDR2 FQGNSA. The CDR3 contains 15 residues. Trimming pared 5 bases from V and 8 bases from J, leaving 18 bases between. The gene calls are TRBV7-2 and TRBJ1-4; TRBD1 might be the D (5 bases). Sequenced input: peripheral blood. The sequence was obtained from a human donor in a cohort sampled during active COVID-19. CDR3 residues: CASSQPTVTEEKLFF. The CDR3 bases are TGTGCCAGCAGCCAACCGACAGTCACGGAGGAAAAACTGTTTTTT.